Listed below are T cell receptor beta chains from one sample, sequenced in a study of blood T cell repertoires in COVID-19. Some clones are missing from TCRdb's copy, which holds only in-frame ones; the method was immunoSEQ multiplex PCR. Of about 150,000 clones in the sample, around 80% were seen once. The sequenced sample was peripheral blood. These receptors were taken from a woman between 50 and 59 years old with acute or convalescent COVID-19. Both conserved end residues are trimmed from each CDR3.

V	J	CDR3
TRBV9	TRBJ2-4	ASSVEAGGARDKNIQY
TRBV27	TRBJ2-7	ASSAGQFLNEQY
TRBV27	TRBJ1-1	ASSPGIRMNTEAF
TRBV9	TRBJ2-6	ASSPRPGSGANVLT
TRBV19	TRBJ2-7	ASRAGPSYEQY
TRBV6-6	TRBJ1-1	ASSYGAGRTEAF
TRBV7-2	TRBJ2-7	ASSLGPGLEVYEQY
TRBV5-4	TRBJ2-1	ASSLAPGGRNEQF
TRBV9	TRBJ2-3	ASSVEGTHLSDTQY
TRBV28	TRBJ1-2	ASSSGWGGYT
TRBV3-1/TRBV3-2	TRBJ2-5	ASSHDTRVETQY
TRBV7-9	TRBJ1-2	ASSTGDGPTLNYGYT
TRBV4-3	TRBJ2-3	ASSQVGLAGGDGFTDTQY
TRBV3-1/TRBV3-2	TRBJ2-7	ASSQGQGLYEQY
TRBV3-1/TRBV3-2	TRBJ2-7	ASSFSGYEQY
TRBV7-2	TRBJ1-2	ASSPGQENYGYT
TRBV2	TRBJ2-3	ASSISSGRADTQY
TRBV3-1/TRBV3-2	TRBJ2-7	ASSPPRTGAQQY
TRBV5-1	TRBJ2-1	ASSLSLKQALAGRLEF
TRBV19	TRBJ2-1	ASGRPSGTGYYEQF
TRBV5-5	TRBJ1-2	ASSLRQGANYGYT
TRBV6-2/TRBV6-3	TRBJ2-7	ASSSTIQRVEQY
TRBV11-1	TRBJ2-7	ASSLAGVDEQY
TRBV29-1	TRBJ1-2	SANYGTAYGYT
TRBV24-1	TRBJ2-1	ATSDPYLDEQF
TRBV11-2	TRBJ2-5	ASSPGQGMTQY
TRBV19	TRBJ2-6	AISPGGSSGANVLT
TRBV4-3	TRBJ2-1	ASSQEVAGSYNEQF
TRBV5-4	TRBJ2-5	ASSLGPDRAQETQY
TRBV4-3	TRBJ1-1	ASSQDRNTEAF
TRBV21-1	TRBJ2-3	ASSEDRQYFTDTQY
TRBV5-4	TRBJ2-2	ASSPEPDRAGELF
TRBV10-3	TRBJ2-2	AFRATGELF
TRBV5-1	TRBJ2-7	ASSQTGGFYEQY
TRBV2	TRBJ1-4	ASRGDSNEKLF
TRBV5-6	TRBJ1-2	ASSFRDTQNGYT
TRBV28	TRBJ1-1	ASSDRLEAF
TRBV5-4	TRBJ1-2	ASSFVTAQAFYGYT
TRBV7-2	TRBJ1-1	ASSIPGGRTEAF
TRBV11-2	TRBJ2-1	ASSPLAGGVYNEQF
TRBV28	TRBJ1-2	ASSSGQGNFGYGYT